The entry below describes one T cell receptor (beta chain). Its antigen remains undetermined. No quality values exist for individual bases; no much larger clone is one base distant. The source of the sample is a study of blood T cell repertoires in COVID-19 (dated by TCRdb to the early 2020s). About the full investigation: Samples from collaborators originated in the United States, Italy and Spain and spanned both the acute and convalescent phases of COVID-19. The sample metadata nearly always contained a de-identified subject ID, COVID-19 status, age in years and sex. Deeply sampled blood TCRbeta repertoires from subjects exposed to, actively infected with, or recovered from COVID-19 were included in the dataset. Where available, HLA class I and class II types were taken from metadata supplied by the sample provider and were not determined by assay-based typing. The samples were drawn from the first 160 participants of the ongoing ImmuneRACE study and from more than 1,000 subjects provided by 6 global collaborators. The repertoires were released in a freely available public database intended as a resource for research on the immune response to SARS-CoV-2. The prospective study material was composed of cDNA or gDNA derived from T cells, B-cell-depleted T cells, or PBMCs. The investigation overall reported the following: The quantity of clinical and demographic metadata differed by source and by participant and was supplied without curation.

TCRbeta CDR3 regions were amplified from genomic DNA using the immunoSEQ Assay, a bias-controlled multiplex PCR. As for the authors' bioinformatics: The number of nucleated cells in each sample was estimated from the amplification of reference gene primers within the assay. Sequence reads were collapsed and filtered to measure the absolute abundance of every unique TCRbeta CDR3 rearrangement. Productive Simpson clonality was computed per sample as the square root of Simpson's diversity index over productive rearrangements. TCRdb obtained this table from immuneACCESS and retained in-frame rearrangements with V and J assigned. These tables miss some clones; where compared with another copy, unresolved V genes account for less than half of the shortfall, and the remainder is unexplained. D and trimming were read from the DNA, whereas the V and J calls and clone size are those reported in that table. Counted in this sample were over 20,000 clones; less than 95% of them appeared once. The leading ten clones occupy 2.5% to 3.5% of the sample.

The CDR1 and CDR2 encoded by the germline V gene are LGHNA and YSLEER. V trim: 5 bases; J trim: 0 bases; unmatched bases: 4. The CDR3 sequence holds 16 residues, the cysteine and phenylalanine included. The kept DNA is CDR3 alone, 48 bases in frame from the first base. Each collaborating institution followed its own protocols to collect whole blood in K2EDTA tubes. For TCRbeta analysis, collaborator samples were shipped as frozen whole blood, as isolated PBMCs, or as DNA extracted from either sample type. The V gene is TRBV4-3 and the J gene is TRBJ2-1; TRBD2 aligns with 10 central bases. This TCR was recovered from a man in his sixties or seventies with acute or convalescent COVID-19. Specimen: peripheral blood. The CDR3 protein: CASSGRLAGSYNEQFF. The DNA reads as follows: TGCGCCAGCAGCGGCCGACTAGCGGGCTCCTACAATGAGCAGTTCTTC.